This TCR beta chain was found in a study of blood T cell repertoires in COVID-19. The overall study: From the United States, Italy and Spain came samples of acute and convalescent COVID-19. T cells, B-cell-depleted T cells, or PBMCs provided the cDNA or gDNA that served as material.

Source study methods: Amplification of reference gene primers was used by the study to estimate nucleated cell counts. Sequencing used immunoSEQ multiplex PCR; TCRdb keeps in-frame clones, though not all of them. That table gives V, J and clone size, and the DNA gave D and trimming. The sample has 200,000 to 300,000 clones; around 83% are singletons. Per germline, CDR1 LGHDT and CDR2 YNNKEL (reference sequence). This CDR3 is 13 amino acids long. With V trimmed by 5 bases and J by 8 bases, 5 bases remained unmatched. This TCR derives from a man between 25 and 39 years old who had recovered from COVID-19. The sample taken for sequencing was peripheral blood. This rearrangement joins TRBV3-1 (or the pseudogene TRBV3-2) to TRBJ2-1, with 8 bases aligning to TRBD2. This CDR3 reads CASSIGGGYEQFF. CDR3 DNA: TGTGCCAGCAGCATCGGGGGGGGCTATGAGCAGTTCTTC.